These 21 T cell receptor beta chains were all obtained from the same sample, sequenced in a study of blood T cells in healthy people across ages. A second PCR of 7 to 11 cycles used a sample-barcoded 5' primer and a J-beta primer mix. Each CDR3 protein is one row after TCRdb ran MiXCR on the 5' RACE reads. The data hold some 900,000 distinct CDR3 sequences, with about 44% observed a single time. Sequences were obtained from blood. These receptor sequences come from a man between 25 and 39 years old in good health.

At least ten counts were recorded for this clonotype. The V and J genes are TRBV5-1 and TRBJ2-1; 9 bases are a match to TRBD1. From germline, CDR1 is SGHRS and CDR2 YFSETQ. V lost 0 bases to trimming and J lost 7 bases; unmatched junction nucleotides: 11. The CDR3 contains 17 residues. The CDR3 is CASSLGLTGGVWNEQFF. CDR3 DNA sequence: TGCGCCAGCAGCTTGGGGCTAACAGGGGGCGTTTGGAATGAGCAGTTCTTC.

The rearrangement links TRBV20-1 to TRBJ2-4; 10 bases line up with TRBD2. V lost 7 bases to trimming and J lost 2 bases; unmatched junction nucleotides: 8. The CDR3 is 15 residues long. CDR1 and CDR2 (germline): DFQATT, SNEGSKA (reference sequence). The DNA of the CDR3 is TGCAGTGTTTGGAGCGGGGGGGCCTCCAAAAACATTCAGTACTTC. Its translation: CSVWSGGASKNIQYF.

In regard to this clonotype: At one of its ends the junction is not consistent with the germline gene, which may arise from a read error. The gene calls are TRBV3-1 and TRBJ2-1; the D gene is possibly TRBD1 (5 bases). Germline lookup yields CDR1 LGHDT and CDR2 YNNKEL (reference sequence). The CDR3 has 13 amino acids. The CDR3 DNA reads TGTACCAGCACCCGTCAGGGCCTCAATGAGCAGTTCTTC. Translation: CTSTRQGLNEQFF.

The chain recombines TRBV6-5 with TRBJ2-7, with 7 bases that match TRBD1. Per germline, CDR1 MNHEY and CDR2 SVGAGI. Trimming at V came to 0 bases and at J to 2 bases, leaving 7 bases not matched to a gene. The CDR3 has 16 residues. CDR3 region: CASSYSVQGIPYEQYF. CDR3 nucleotide sequence: TGTGCCAGCAGTTACTCTGTACAGGGGATACCCTACGAGCAGTACTTC.

A few counts support this clonotype. CDR3 amino acids: CASSLGGQALYGYTF. CDR3 bases: TGTGCCAGCAGTTTAGGGGGACAGGCATTATATGGCTACACCTTC. This chain joins TRBV27 and TRBJ1-2; TRBD1 aligns across 8 bases. Germline CDR1 reads MNHEY; CDR2 reads SMNVEV (reference sequence). The CDR3 totals 15 residues. V shed 2 bases and J 5 bases; nucleotides not matched to a gene: 7.

The genes are TRBV9 and TRBJ2-1, with D tentatively TRBD2 (6 bases). The V end lost 0 bases, the J end lost 4 bases, and 8 bases lay between the germline ends. CDR1 SGDLS and CDR2 YYNGEE come from the germline V gene. CDR3 length: 14 amino acids. CDR3 DNA: TGTGCCAGCAGCGTAGGGCGGGAATACAATGAGCAGTTCTTC. Protein sequence: CASSVGREYNEQFF.

Ten or more counts support this clonotype. The chain links TRBV28 to TRBJ1-5; weak D call: TRBD1 (5 bases). Germline V CDR1 and CDR2: MDHEN, SYDVKM. Trimming removed 3 bases at V and 5 bases at J, with 14 bases between. There are 15 residues in the CDR3. The CDR3 nucleotides are TGTGCCAGCAGTTTCCCGCAGGGTTATCATCAGCCCCAGCATTTT. The encoded protein is CASSFPQGYHQPQHF. The entire variable domain, with the rest obtained from reference TRBV28 and TRBJ1-5, is as follows: DVKVTQSSRYLVKRTGEKVFLECVQDMDHENMFWYRQDPGLGLRLIYFSYDVKMKEKGDIPEGYSVSREKKERFSLILESASTNQTSMYLCASSFPQGYHQPQHFGDGTRLSIL.

This chain connects TRBV15 to TRBJ2-5; 9 nucleotides match TRBD1. From germline, CDR1 is LNHNV and CDR2 YYDKDF (reference sequence). The V gene end was trimmed by 5 bases and the J gene end by 5 bases; junction bases not matched to a gene: 9. The CDR3 loop spans 15 amino acids. The CDR3 DNA follows: TGTGCCACCAGCGGGAAGGACAGGGGTTGCGAGACCCAGTACTTC. Protein sequence: CATSGKDRGCETQYF.

V is TRBV4-3 and J is TRBJ2-2; no clear D. V was trimmed by 4 bases and J by 0 bases, leaving 15 bases between them. Germline V CDR1 and CDR2: LGHNA, YSLEER. The CDR3 runs to 17 residues. In DNA form, the CDR3 reads TGCGCCAGCAGCCTCAGGTTTGACCTTCCGAACACCGGGGAGCTGTTTTTT. Translating gives CASSLRFDLPNTGELFF.

This clonotype was observed a few times. The CDR3 region is CASSVGQYHSYEQYF. CDR3 nucleotides: TGTGCCAGCAGCGTCGGACAGTATCACTCCTACGAGCAGTACTTC. The chain joins TRBV9 to TRBJ2-7; TRBD1 is a possible D gene (6 bases). V shed 2 bases and J shed 0 bases, with 12 bases lying between them. CDR1 is SGDLS, CDR2 YYNGEE, per germline. CDR3 length equals 15 residues.

This rearrangement joins TRBV9 to TRBJ2-3; TRBD2 matches at 7 bases. Trimming cost V 2 bases and J 6 bases; bases outside gene matches: 9. The germline gives CDR1 SGDLS, CDR2 YYNGEE. The CDR3 contains 15 residues. In DNA form, the CDR3 reads TGTGCCAGCAGCGTGGGAGGGATGAGTGGGGATACGCAGTATTTT. It codes for CASSVGGMSGDTQYF.

This chain connects TRBV7-3 to TRBJ2-2; the D call may be TRBD1 or TRBD2 (5 bases each). CDR1 is SGHTA, CDR2 FQGTGA, per germline. The CDR3 extends over 16 amino acids. Trimming stripped 3 bases from V and 4 bases from J, with 15 bases between. The CDR3 here is CASSFGAMRGTGELFF. In DNA form, the CDR3 reads TGTGCCAGCAGCTTTGGTGCGATGAGGGGCACCGGGGAGCTGTTTTTT.

CDR3 DNA: TGTGCCAGCAGCGCCCGGGCTCGTGAGGCAGATACGCAGTATTTT. Protein: CASSARAREADTQYF. The rearrangement joins TRBV7-9 to TRBJ2-3; the D is unclear. Trimming left V 5 bases short and J 4 bases short, with 16 bases between. The CDR3 is 15 residues long. CDR1 is SEHNR and CDR2 is FQNEAQ in the germline V gene (reference sequence).

This sequence joins TRBV19 and TRBJ2-1; TRBD2 matches 9 bases. The CDR3 consists of 15 residues. J gave up 4 bases and V 4 bases, and 5 bases lay outside the gene matches. CDR1 and CDR2 from the germline V gene are LNHDA and SQIVND (reference sequence). CDR3 loop: CASSTLAGPYNEQFF. The CDR3 DNA sequence: TGTGCCAGTAGTACCCTAGCGGGGCCATACAATGAGCAGTTCTTC. Full variable domain (outside the CDR3, taken from reference TRBV19 and TRBJ2-1): DGGITQSPKYLFRKEGQNVTLSCEQNLNHDAMYWYRQDPGQGLRLIYYSQIVNDFQKGDIAEGYSVSREKKESFPLTVTSAQKNPTAFYLCASSTLAGPYNEQFFGPGTRLTVL.

The CDR3 coding sequence is TGTGCCAGCAGTGAAGCCAGGTGGGCCGTAACCTACGAGCAGTACTTC. It yields the protein CASSEARWAVTYEQYF. V usage is TRBV6-1 and J usage is TRBJ2-7; no firm D call. The germline CDR1 and CDR2 sequences are MNHNS and SASEGT. Trimming stripped 0 bases from V and 2 bases from J, with 14 bases between. The CDR3 loop spans 16 amino acids.

This clonotype occurred many times. The chain carries TRBV6-5 and TRBJ2-3, with D perhaps TRBD2 (6 bases). CDR3 length: 14 amino acids. Germline V gives CDR1 MNHEY, CDR2 SVGAGI. Trimming shortened V by 5 bases and J by 0 bases, and 9 bases separated the two germline ends. The CDR3 sequence: CASSAGTSTDTQYF. The CDR3, as DNA: TGTGCCAGCAGTGCCGGGACTAGCACAGATACGCAGTATTTT.

The J gene is TRBJ2-3, the V gene TRBV7-2, with D perhaps matching TRBD1 or TRBD2 (7 bases each). Trimming shortened V by 1 base and J by 4 bases, and 15 bases separated the two germline ends. This CDR3 has 16 amino acids. Germline V gives CDR1 SGHTA, CDR2 FQGNSA. The CDR3 DNA follows: TGTGCCAGCAGCTTAGGGTCGGCAGGGGGGGCAGATACGCAGTATTTT. It specifies CASSLGSAGGADTQYF.

This rearrangement joins TRBV7-8 to TRBJ2-7; D remains ambiguous. Germline CDR1 and CDR2: SGHVS and FQNEAQ. This CDR3 has 15 residues. Trimming removed 2 bases from V and 2 bases from J, with 13 bases in between. The CDR3: CASSLLDGRAYEQYF. CDR3 nucleotides: TGTGCCAGCAGCTTATTAGACGGAAGAGCCTACGAGCAGTACTTC.

The gene calls are TRBV29-1 and TRBJ2-5; D may be TRBD1 (7 bases). V was pared by 5 bases and J by 9 bases, with 22 bases between. Germline V lookup: CDR1 SQVTM, CDR2 ANQGSEA. There are 14 residues in the CDR3. The CDR3, as DNA: TGCAGCGTTAAGGAGGGGGCTAAGGAAGGGGCCCAGTACTTC. This encodes CSVKEGAKEGAQYF. The whole variable domain, remainder taken from reference TRBV29-1 and TRBJ2-5, is SAVISQKPSRDICQRGTSLTIQCQVDSQVTMMFWYRQQPGQSLTLIATANQGSEATYESGFVIDKFPISRPNLTFSTLTVSNMSPEDSSIYLCSVKEGAKEGAQYFGPGTRLLVL.

There are a few counts of this clonotype. In nucleotides, the CDR3 is TGTGCCAGCAGCGGACGACAGGGGGTTGGAAAACTGTTTTTT. Protein: CASSGRQGVGKLFF. The chain uses TRBV11-1 and TRBJ1-4, with 9 bases matching TRBD1. The CDR3 has 14 amino acids. Trimming at V came to 5 bases and at J to 10 bases, leaving 8 bases not matched to a gene. Germline CDR1 and CDR2: SGHAT and FQDESV (reference sequence).

V is TRBV9 and J is TRBJ2-3; 7 nucleotides agree with TRBD2. The germline V gene encodes CDR1 SGDLS and CDR2 YYNGEE. CDR3 length: 15 residues. Trimming took 4 bases from V and 6 from J; bases not matched to a gene: 11. The CDR3, as DNA: TGTGCCAGCAGCATTTTCAGCGGGATAGATGATACGCAGTATTTT. Translation: CASSIFSGIDDTQYF. Full variable domain (missing parts from reference TRBV9 and TRBJ2-3): DSGVTQTPKHLITATGQRVTLRCSPRSGDLSVYWYQQSLDQGLQFLIQYYNGEERAKGNILERFSAQQFPDLHSELNLSSLELGDSALYFCASSIFSGIDDTQYFGPGTRLTVL.